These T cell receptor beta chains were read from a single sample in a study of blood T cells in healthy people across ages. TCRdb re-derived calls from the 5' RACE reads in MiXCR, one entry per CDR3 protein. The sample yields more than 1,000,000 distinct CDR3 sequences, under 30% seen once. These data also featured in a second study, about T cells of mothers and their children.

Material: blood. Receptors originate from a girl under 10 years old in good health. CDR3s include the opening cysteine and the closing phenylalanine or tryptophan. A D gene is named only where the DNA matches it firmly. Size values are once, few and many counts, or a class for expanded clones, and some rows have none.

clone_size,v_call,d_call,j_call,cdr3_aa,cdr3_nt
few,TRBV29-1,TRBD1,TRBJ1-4,CSVLAGTGAQLFF,TGCAGCGTTCTCGCCGGGACAGGGGCCCAGCTGTTTTTT
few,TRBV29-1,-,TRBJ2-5,CSVAGRTKETQYF,TGCAGCGTGGCCGGACGGACCAAAGAGACCCAGTACTTC
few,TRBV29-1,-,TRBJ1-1,CSVEGTNTEAFF,TGCAGCGTTGAGGGAACTAACACTGAAGCTTTCTTT
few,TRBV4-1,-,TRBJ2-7,CASSSLGGWEQYF,TGCGCCAGCAGCTCACTAGGGGGGTGGGAGCAGTACTTC
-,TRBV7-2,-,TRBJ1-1,CASSLESRVTEAFF,TGTGCCAGCAGCTTAGAGAGTAGGGTCACTGAAGCTTTCTTT
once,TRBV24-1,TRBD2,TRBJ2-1,CATSLAAEQFF,TGTGCCACCAGTCTAGCGGCTGAGCAGTTCTTC
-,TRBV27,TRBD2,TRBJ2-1,CASSWRREPTTYNEQFF,TGTGCCAGCAGTTGGAGGCGGGAGCCGACGACCTACAATGAGCAGTTCTTC
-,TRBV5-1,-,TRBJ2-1,CASSPRRGKNEQFF,TGCGCCAGCAGCCCGAGGAGGGGGAAAAATGAGCAGTTCTTC
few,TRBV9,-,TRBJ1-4,CASSEGINEKLFF,TGTGCCAGCAGCGAGGGGATTAATGAAAAACTGTTTTTT
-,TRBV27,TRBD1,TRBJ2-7,CASTSGGISSYEQYF,TGTGCCAGCACCTCAGGGGGAATCAGCTCCTACGAGCAGTACTTC
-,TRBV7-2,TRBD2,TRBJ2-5,CASSLEIAGSGGSETQYF,TGTGCCAGCAGCTTAGAGATTGCGGGCAGCGGGGGCTCGGAGACCCAGTACTTC
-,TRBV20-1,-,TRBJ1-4,CSASGGQGLEKLFF,TGCAGTGCTAGTGGCGGCCAGGGCCTTGAAAAACTGTTTTTT
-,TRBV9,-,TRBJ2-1,CASSDSGRTSYNEQFF,TGTGCCAGCAGCGACTCCGGGAGAACCTCCTACAATGAGCAGTTCTTC
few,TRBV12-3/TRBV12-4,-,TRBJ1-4,CASSILGINEKLFF,TGTGCCAGCAGTATCCTGGGCATTAATGAAAAACTGTTTTTT
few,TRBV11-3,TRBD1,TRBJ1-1,CASSLGTGPDEAFF,TGTGCCAGCAGCTTGGGGACAGGGCCCGATGAAGCTTTCTTT
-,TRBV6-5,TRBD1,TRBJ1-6,CASSLTGGRVSPLHF,TGTGCCAGCAGTCTGACAGGGGGCCGGGTTTCACCCCTCCACTTT
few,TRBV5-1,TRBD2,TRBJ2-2,CASSSKASGTGELFF,TGCGCCAGCAGCTCTAAGGCTAGCGGGACCGGGGAGCTGTTTTTT